These T cell receptor beta chains were read from a single sample in a study of blood T cell repertoires in COVID-19. Repertoires were generated with immunoSEQ multiplex PCR, while TCRdb's copy carries only in-frame clones and drops some. Here the sample spans about 310,000 clones, almost 90% being singletons. Material: peripheral blood. Receptors were obtained from a woman in her thirties or forties with COVID-19, enrolled during active disease. CDR3s include the opening cysteine and the closing phenylalanine or tryptophan. A D gene is named only where the DNA matches it firmly. Expanded clones are given a class, and other clones once, few, many or no size at all.

TRBV4-1	TRBJ2-3	17	TRBD2	-	CASSQETGTSVTDTQYF	TGCGCCAGCAGCCAAGAGACCGGGACTAGCGTCACAGATACGCAGTATTTT
TRBV27	TRBJ1-1	16	-	-	CASSSRGHLLNTEAFF	TGTGCCAGCAGTTCTCGCGGACACTTGTTAAACACTGAAGCTTTCTTT
TRBV9	TRBJ1-4	14	-	once	CASSVAGRNEKLFF	TGTGCCAGCAGCGTAGCTGGGCGAAATGAAAAACTGTTTTTT
TRBV28	TRBJ1-2	16	TRBD1	-	CASSYSRDRGDYGYTF	TGTGCCAGCAGCTATTCCCGGGACAGGGGGGACTATGGCTACACCTTC
TRBV20-1	TRBJ1-2	11	TRBD1	once	CSARGQGGYTF	TGCAGTGCTAGGGGACAGGGAGGCTACACCTTC
TRBV30	TRBJ1-5	12	-	-	CAWATGNQPQHF	TGTGCCTGGGCGACGGGGAATCAGCCCCAGCATTTT
TRBV4-2	TRBJ1-3	16	-	once	CASSQGTSNSGNTIYF	TGTGCCAGCAGCCAAGGGACATCCAACTCTGGAAACACCATATATTTT
TRBV28	TRBJ2-7	14	-	-	CASSFADSSYEQYF	TGTGCCAGCAGTTTTGCCGACTCCTCCTACGAGCAGTACTTC
TRBV7-2	TRBJ1-6	15	TRBD1	-	CASDMGGTGYPPLHF	TGTGCCAGCGATATGGGCGGGACAGGTTATCCACCCCTCCACTTT
TRBV6-2/TRBV6-3	TRBJ2-3	14	-	-	CASSRREGTDTQYF	TGTGCCAGCAGTCGGCGGGAAGGCACAGATACGCAGTATTTT
TRBV5-8	TRBJ2-1	14	TRBD1	-	CASSADRGHNEQFF	TGTGCCAGCAGCGCCGACAGGGGACACAATGAGCAGTTCTTC
TRBV27	TRBJ1-5	14	TRBD1	-	CASSFSGQGQPQHF	TGTGCCAGCAGTTTTTCAGGACAGGGCCAGCCCCAGCATTTT
TRBV28	TRBJ1-4	14	-	-	CASSFGTSMKKLFF	TGTGCCAGCAGTTTCGGGACTTCTATGAAAAAACTGTTTTTT
TRBV28	TRBJ2-2	15	-	-	CASSNGLSYTGELFF	TGTGCCAGCAGCAACGGACTATCCTACACCGGGGAGCTGTTTTTT
TRBV29-1	TRBJ2-2	13	-	-	CSGCMGGTGELFF	TGCAGCGGGTGTATGGGGGGCACCGGGGAGCTGTTTTTT
TRBV7-3	TRBJ1-6	16	-	-	CASSREVSGVGSDLHF	TGTGCCAGCAGCAGAGAGGTGTCAGGGGTTGGGAGCGACCTCCACTTT
TRBV6-1	TRBJ1-4	17	TRBD1	-	CASSVKPGTATNEKLFF	TGTGCCAGCAGTGTGAAGCCCGGGACAGCAACTAATGAAAAACTGTTTTTT
TRBV19	TRBJ1-1	13	-	-	CASSIVSDTEAFF	TGTGCCAGTAGTATAGTGTCGGACACTGAAGCTTTCTTT
TRBV9	TRBJ1-2	13	TRBD1	-	CASSVAQGAGYTF	TGTGCCAGCAGCGTAGCCCAGGGGGCGGGCTACACCTTC
TRBV7-2	TRBJ2-7	15	TRBD2	-	CASSLRAGGNYEQYF	TGTGCCAGCAGCTTAAGAGCGGGGGGGAATTACGAGCAGTACTTC
TRBV6-5	TRBJ2-2	15	-	-	CASRPETGNTGELFF	TGTGCCAGCAGGCCCGAGACAGGGAACACCGGGGAGCTGTTTTTT
TRBV4-2	TRBJ1-1	16	-	-	CASSQGTRQLNTEAFF	TGTGCCAGCAGCCAAGGAACGAGACAGCTAAACACTGAAGCTTTCTTT
TRBV11-3	TRBJ2-7	14	TRBD2	-	CASSVTSGSYEQYF	TGTGCCAGCAGTGTGACTAGCGGGAGCTACGAGCAGTACTTC
TRBV5-1	TRBJ2-7	11	-	-	CASSSRYEQYF	TGCGCCAGCAGCTCGCGTTACGAGCAGTACTTC
TRBV5-4	TRBJ2-5	14	-	-	CASSSGTQQETQYF	TGTGCCAGCAGCTCCGGGACTCAACAAGAGACCCAGTACTTC
TRBV9	TRBJ2-5	14	TRBD2	-	CASSKASGKETQYF	TGTGCCAGCTCTAAGGCTAGCGGGAAAGAGACCCAGTACTTC
TRBV15	TRBJ2-7	13	-	-	CATSPGRSGEQYF	TGTGCCACCAGCCCGGGGAGGAGCGGCGAGCAGTACTTC
TRBV7-8	TRBJ1-2	14	TRBD1	-	CASSSRGRGDGYTF	TGTGCCAGCAGCTCCAGGGGGCGCGGGGATGGCTACACCTTC
TRBV7-2	TRBJ2-3	15	TRBD1	-	CASSYGTASTDTQYF	TGTGCCAGCAGCTACGGGACAGCTAGCACAGATACGCAGTATTTT
TRBV5-6	TRBJ1-6	15	-	-	CASSSRTAGGPPLHF	TGTGCCAGCAGCTCGCGGACGGCGGGTGGTCCGCCCCTCCACTTT
TRBV6-5	TRBJ1-6	16	TRBD1	-	CASSSDRGRPNSPLHF	TGTGCCAGCAGTTCGGACAGGGGGCGTCCTAATTCACCCCTCCACTTT
TRBV7-8	TRBJ1-2	18	TRBD1	-	CASSSESRDRGSEYGYTF	TGTGCCAGCAGCTCCGAGAGCCGGGACAGGGGTTCAGAGTATGGCTACACCTTC
TRBV5-8	TRBJ2-7	15	TRBD1	-	CASSPDRDRRYEQYF	TGTGCCAGCAGCCCTGATCGGGACAGGAGGTACGAGCAGTACTTC
TRBV24-1	TRBJ2-5	16	-	-	CATSPRSGLRQETQYF	TGTGCCACCAGTCCTCGGTCGGGATTGCGACAAGAGACCCAGTACTTC
TRBV7-2	TRBJ1-1	14	-	-	CASSLGLVDTEAFF	TGTGCCAGCAGCTTGGGCCTCGTGGACACTGAAGCTTTCTTT
TRBV6-1	TRBJ1-1	13	-	-	CASRHGEGTEAFF	TGTGCCAGCAGACACGGTGAGGGAACTGAAGCTTTCTTT
TRBV7-2	TRBJ2-5	15	-	-	CASSSWRAGQETQYF	TGTGCCAGCAGCAGTTGGAGGGCGGGTCAAGAGACCCAGTACTTC